This T cell receptor beta chain appears in the sequencing data of a study of blood T cell repertoires in COVID-19. CDR1 is SQVTM, CDR2 ANQGSEA, per germline. This CDR3 comprises 13 residues. After removal of 6 bases from V and 4 bases from J, the junction contained 6 bases not matched to a gene. Assay: immunoSEQ multiplex PCR; the TCRdb copy retains only in-frame clones and omits some. Of fewer than 70,000 clones in the sample, 60% to 85% are singletons; the top ten hold roughly 5%. Sequenced sample: peripheral blood. The chain joins TRBV29-1 to TRBJ1-2; 9 positions match TRBD1. The receptor was isolated from a human donor in a cohort sampled during active COVID-19. The CDR3 spells CSVPDRGLYGYTF. The CDR3 region has the DNA TGCAGCGTCCCGGACAGGGGACTCTATGGCTACACCTTC.